These 8 T cell receptor beta chains were sequenced from one sample in a study of cytomegalovirus exposure and HLA in healthy donors. The primer mix had 60 Vbeta and 13 Jbeta primers. Method: immunoSEQ multiplex PCR; TCRdb's copy keeps in-frame clones and lacks some. This table holds some 80,000 clones, around 79% found once. Material: PBMCs. These receptors all come from a man aged 35 to 55 in good health and CMV-seronegative.

The rearrangement uses TRBV19 and TRBJ2-1; D possibly corresponds to TRBD2 (5 bases). The CDR3 has 16 residues. Trimming removed 3 bases from V and 3 bases from J, with 15 bases in between. From germline, CDR1 is LNHDA and CDR2 SQIVND (reference sequence). In nucleotides, the CDR3 is TGTGCCAGTAGTATTTCGGGATTTGATATCTACAATGAGCAGTTCTTC. The encoded protein is CASSISGFDIYNEQFF.

This chain uses TRBV6-5 with TRBJ2-5, with D maybe TRBD1 (6 bases). Germline CDR1 and CDR2: MNHEY and SVGAGI. Trimming removed 3 bases from V and 5 bases from J, with 10 bases in between. The CDR3 is made up of 13 amino acids. The CDR3 protein is CASSYYRAETQYF. For the CDR3, the DNA is TGTGCCAGCAGTTATTACAGGGCGGAGACCCAGTACTTC.

The V gene is TRBV29-1, the J gene TRBJ1-1, with D hard to call. V was trimmed by 3 bases and J by 8 bases, leaving 16 bases between them. The CDR3 is made up of 13 amino acids. Germline CDR1 reads SQVTM; CDR2 reads ANQGSEA. CDR3 residues: CSVEAQVPWEAFF. The CDR3 DNA reads TGCAGCGTTGAGGCGCAGGTCCCTTGGGAAGCTTTCTTT. Full variable domain (missing parts from reference TRBV29-1 and TRBJ1-1): SAVISQKPSRDICQRGTSLTIQCQVDSQVTMMFWYRQQPGQSLTLIATANQGSEATYESGFVIDKFPISRPNLTFSTLTVSNMSPEDSSIYLCSVEAQVPWEAFFGQGTRLTVV.

This sequence joins TRBV5-1 and TRBJ1-5, with 8 bases matching TRBD1. V was clipped by 3 bases and J by 5 bases; unmatched bases: 4. CDR3 length equals 14 residues. Germline V gives CDR1 SGHRS, CDR2 YFSETQ. The chain's CDR3 is CASSSGQEDQPQHF. The CDR3 DNA sequence: TGCGCCAGCAGCTCGGGACAGGAGGATCAGCCCCAGCATTTT.

This clone has only a few counts. V usage is TRBV5-1 and J usage is TRBJ2-1, with 8 bases identical to TRBD2. The CDR3 is 15 amino acids. The V gene's germline CDR1 is SGHRS and CDR2 YFSETQ. Trimming cost V 4 bases and J 3 bases; bases outside gene matches: 6. CDR3 protein: CASSGSGDNYNEQFF. In nucleotides, the CDR3 is TGCGCCAGCAGCGGTAGCGGGGACAACTACAATGAGCAGTTCTTC.

This chain joins TRBV6-1 and TRBJ1-1; no definite D call. CDR3 length: 15 residues. Germline lookup yields CDR1 MNHNS and CDR2 SASEGT. V dropped 10 bases and J dropped 1 base, with 19 bases sitting between them. The CDR3 nucleotides read TGTGCCACGTTAGTAGATGGCAGACAGAACACTGAAGCTTTCTTT. This codes for CATLVDGRQNTEAFF.

This chain's CDR3 is CASSPDWGGAFF. In DNA, the CDR3 is TGTGCCAGCAGCCCTGACTGGGGGGGAGCTTTCTTT. This chain connects TRBV7-6 to TRBJ1-1, with TRBD1 as a possible D gene (5 bases). Between the trimmed V and J ends, which lost 5 bases and 10 bases, there was a span of 14 bases. Per germline, CDR1 SGHVS and CDR2 FNYEAQ. The CDR3 length is 12 residues.

The V gene is TRBV25-1, the J gene TRBJ2-5; 8 bases match TRBD2. Germline V lookup: CDR1 MGHDK, CDR2 SYGVNS. V shed 5 bases, J shed 4 bases, and the junction held 6 bases outside the gene matches. This CDR3 is 14 amino acids long. The CDR3 coding sequence is TGTGCCAGCAGTCCCCGGGAGGGAGTAGAGACCCAGTACTTC. This gives the protein CASSPREGVETQYF.